The clone carrying this T cell receptor (beta chain) was seen just once. Authors' analysis steps: Reference gene primer amplification gave estimated nucleated cell counts. The assay was immunoSEQ multiplex PCR, and TCRdb's table has in-frame clones only and misses some. V and J calls and clone size are given by that table; D and trimming were obtained from the DNA. The sample consists of about 92,000 clones, over 70% of them appearing once. The source of the sample is a study of blood T cell repertoires in COVID-19. The overall study: COVID-19 samples collected from the United States, Italy and Spain covered acute and convalescent phases. Sources were T cells, B-cell-depleted T cells, or PBMCs; the material itself was cDNA or gDNA.

Germline CDR1 and CDR2: SEHNR and FQNEAQ (reference sequence). Trimming at V came to 3 bases and at J to 3 bases, leaving 5 bases not matched to a gene. This CDR3 comprises 16 residues. This TCR was sampled from a man between 50 and 59 years old who had recovered from COVID-19. The chain combines TRBV7-9 with TRBJ2-3; 11 positions agree with TRBD2. Sequenced input: peripheral blood. CDR3 DNA sequence: TGTGCCAGCAGCTTCTACGTAGCGGGAGGGACAGATACGCAGTATTTT. Protein sequence: CASSFYVAGGTDTQYF.